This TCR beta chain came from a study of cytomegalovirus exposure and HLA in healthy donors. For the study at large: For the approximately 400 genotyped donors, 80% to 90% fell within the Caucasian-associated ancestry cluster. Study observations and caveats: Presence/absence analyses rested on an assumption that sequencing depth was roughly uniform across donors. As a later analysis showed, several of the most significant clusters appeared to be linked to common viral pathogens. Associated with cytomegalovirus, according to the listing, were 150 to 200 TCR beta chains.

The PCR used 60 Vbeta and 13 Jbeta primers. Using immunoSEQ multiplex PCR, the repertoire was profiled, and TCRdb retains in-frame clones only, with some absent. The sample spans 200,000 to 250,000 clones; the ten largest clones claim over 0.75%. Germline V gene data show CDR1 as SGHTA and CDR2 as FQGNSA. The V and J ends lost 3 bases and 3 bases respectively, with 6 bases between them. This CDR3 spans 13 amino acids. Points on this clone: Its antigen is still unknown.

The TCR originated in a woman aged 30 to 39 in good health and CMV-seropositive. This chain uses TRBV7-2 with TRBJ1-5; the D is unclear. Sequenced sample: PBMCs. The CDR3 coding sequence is TGTGCCAGCAGCTTGGACTTCAATCAGCCCCAGCATTTT. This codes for CASSLDFNQPQHF.